These 15 T cell receptor beta chains originate from one sample sequenced in a study of T cell changes during pregnancy in multiple sclerosis. TCRdb keeps only in-frame clones here, not all; method: immunoSEQ multiplex PCR. The table has approximately 83,000 clones, over 85% seen once. This specimen consisted of peripheral blood, obtained in the first trimester of pregnancy. These receptor sequences come from a female donor with multiple sclerosis, enrolled in a pregnancy study.

The CDR3 DNA is TGCAGCGTTCCAAACCCTGGGGGGAGTGGCTACACCTTC. Its translation: CSVPNPGGSGYTF. The chain uses TRBV29-1 and TRBJ1-2, with a weak D call TRBD1 (5 bases). Germline V CDR1 and CDR2: SQVTM, ANQGSEA. V lost 5 bases and J lost 7, with 17 bases in between. The CDR3 spans 13 residues.

The CDR3 loop reads CASSVLQGNTEAFF. The CDR3, as DNA: TGTGCCAGCAGCGTATTACAGGGGAACACTGAAGCTTTCTTT. The chain combines TRBV5-4 with TRBJ1-1, with D maybe TRBD1 (6 bases). V lost 4 bases and J lost 1, with 11 bases in between. The CDR3 sequence is 14 residues long. Germline-derived CDR1 and CDR2 are SGHNT and YYREEE (reference sequence). The full variable domain, completed using reference TRBV5-4 and TRBJ1-1, is ETGVTQSPTHLIKTRGQQVTLRCSSQSGHNTVSWYQQALGQGPQFIFQYYREEENGRGNFPPRFSGLQFPNYSSELNVNALELDDSALYLCASSVLQGNTEAFFGQGTRLTVV.

The chain is built from TRBV27 and TRBJ2-3, with 12 bases matching TRBD2. V was clipped by 5 bases and J by 7 bases; unmatched bases: 13. The germline V gene has CDR1 MNHEY and CDR2 SMNVEV (reference sequence). The CDR3 is 17 residues long. The CDR3 reads CASSTFVLAGGVYTQYF. CDR3 nucleotides: TGTGCCAGCAGTACGTTTGTACTAGCGGGGGGTGTGTATACGCAGTATTTT.

This clone was seen just once. V and J are TRBV14 and TRBJ2-1; TRBD2 agrees at 8 bases. With 11 bases clipped from V and 5 bases from J, the junction kept 8 bases outside the gene matches. This CDR3 region has 13 residues. CDR1 and CDR2 from the germline V gene are SGHDN and FVKESK. The CDR3 DNA reads as TGTGCCCCCCGGGGGGGGGCTAACAATGAGCAGTTCTTC. As protein: CAPRGGANNEQFF.

Regarding this clone: The DNA is left out, because the CDR3 cannot be placed on it with certainty; the CDR3 is given as TCRdb lists it. The J gene is TRBJ1-2, the V gene TRBV6-5. The CDR3 length equals 14 residues, ends included. CDR1 is MNHEY, CDR2 SVGAGI, per germline. The CDR3 spells CASSTSRVDYGYTF.

This clone was counted a single time. This rearrangement joins TRBV7-9 to TRBJ1-5, with TRBD1 matching over 8 bases. This CDR3 is built from 14 residues. Per germline, CDR1 SEHNR and CDR2 FQNEAQ (reference sequence). V lost 5 bases to trimming and J lost 4 bases; unmatched junction nucleotides: 4. CDR3 in amino acids: CASSLGQGNQPQHF. The CDR3 nucleotides are TGTGCCAGCAGCCTCGGACAGGGTAATCAGCCCCAGCATTTT.

The chain combines TRBV7-8 with TRBJ1-2; D is possibly TRBD1 (6 bases). The CDR3 covers 14 residues. Trimming took off 0 bases at V and 14 bases at J, with 19 bases between the two ends. Germline assignment: CDR1 SGHVS and CDR2 FQNEAQ. CDR3 amino acids: CASSLALTGTSPTF. The CDR3 bases are TGTGCCAGCAGCTTAGCGCTCACAGGGACCTCCCCAACCTTC.

The CDR3 here is CASSLEFGWGLVYNEQFF. The CDR3 DNA reads as TGTGCCAGCAGCTTAGAGTTTGGATGGGGACTAGTTTACAATGAGCAGTTCTTC. The V call is TRBV7-8, the J call TRBJ2-1, with 8 bases matching TRBD2. The germline CDR1 and CDR2 sequences are SGHVS and FQNEAQ. V dropped 1 base and J dropped 4; count of bases not matched to a gene: 12. The CDR3 runs to 18 residues.

This clone was observed once. J is TRBJ2-7 and V is TRBV4-2, with 10 bases identical to TRBD2. J gave up 3 bases and V 2 bases, and 4 bases lay outside the gene matches. This CDR3 spans 15 amino acids. Germline V gene lookup returns CDR1 LGHNA and CDR2 YNFKEQ. Written as DNA, the CDR3 is TGTGCCAGCAGCCAACTAGCGGGGGCGGGCTACGAGCAGTACTTC. Translating gives CASSQLAGAGYEQYF.

The V gene is TRBV5-1, the J gene TRBJ2-1; TRBD2 might be the D (7 bases). V lost 5 bases and J 6 bases, leaving 18 bases between the germline ends. CDR3 size: 15 residues. In germline, CDR1 is SGHRS, CDR2 YFSETQ. CDR3 region: CASRGGASLFNEQFF. For the CDR3, the DNA is TGCGCCAGCAGAGGGGGGGCGTCACTCTTCAATGAGCAGTTCTTC.

This clone has a single count. The chain is built from TRBV6-1 and TRBJ2-5; 7 positions match TRBD1. Germline V lookup: CDR1 MNHNS, CDR2 SASEGT. CDR3 length: 13 residues. J lost 5 bases, V lost 6 bases, and 6 bases had no gene match. The CDR3 DNA is TGTGCCAGCAGACAGGGGATTCCTGAGACCCAGTACTTC. Protein sequence: CASRQGIPETQYF.

J is TRBJ2-7 and V is TRBV5-1; TRBD1 matches at 8 bases. J gave up 5 bases and V 0 bases, and 7 bases lay outside the gene matches. Germline CDR1 and CDR2: SGHRS and YFSETQ. This CDR3 has 15 amino acids. CDR3 DNA: TGCGCCAGCAGCTTGGCCGGACAGGGTGGCCACGAGCAGTACTTC. Its translation: CASSLAGQGGHEQYF.

The J gene is TRBJ2-4, the V gene TRBV9; D possibly corresponds to TRBD1 (6 bases). The CDR3 sequence is 18 residues long. V dropped 0 bases and J dropped 1 base, with 17 bases sitting between them. The germline CDR1 and CDR2 sequences are SGDLS and YYNGEE. CDR3 nucleotide sequence: TGTGCCAGCAGCGTAGGGGAAGGGGGATCGTGGGCCAAAAACATTCAGTACTTC. It codes for CASSVGEGGSWAKNIQYF.

The rearrangement uses TRBV7-8 and TRBJ1-5; perhaps TRBD1 as D (6 bases). The CDR3 sequence is 15 residues long. V dropped 2 bases and J dropped 7 bases, with 15 bases sitting between them. Germline V gives CDR1 SGHVS, CDR2 FQNEAQ. CDR3 nucleotide sequence: TGTGCCAGCAGCTTAACGTACAGGGTCGACCAGCCCCAGCATTTT. Amino acids: CASSLTYRVDQPQHF.

This chain uses TRBV5-1 with TRBJ2-5; maybe TRBD2 (6 bases). The V end was cut by 3 bases, the J end by 4 bases, with 13 bases between. Per germline, CDR1 SGHRS and CDR2 YFSETQ. The CDR3 sequence is 14 residues long. The chain's CDR3 is CASSSSSAGETQYF. Written as DNA, the CDR3 is TGCGCCAGCAGCTCCTCTAGCGCAGGAGAGACCCAGTACTTC.